These 32 T cell receptor beta chains originate from one sample sequenced in a study of blood T cell repertoires in COVID-19. Assay used: immunoSEQ multiplex PCR; TCRdb lists only in-frame clones, some missing. Found here are about 280,000 clones, more than 70% of them singletons; the top ten hold 2% to 2.5%. Sequencing input: PBMCs or T cells enriched from blood (not recorded which). These receptor sequences come from an older woman in a cohort exposed to, infected with or recovered from COVID-19 (not recorded which).

The CDR3 region has the DNA TGTGCCAGCAGCTTACAGGGGCTCAATTCACCCCTCCACTTT. Translated: CASSLQGLNSPLHF. The rearrangement joins TRBV7-9 to TRBJ1-6, with D possibly TRBD1 on 6 matching bases. Trimming cost V 2 bases and J 7 bases, with 9 bases left between them. Germline assignment: CDR1 SEHNR and CDR2 FQNEAQ (reference sequence). CDR3 length: 14 amino acids.

The V gene is TRBV5-1, the J gene TRBJ2-7, with 7 bases lining up with TRBD1. V gave up 4 bases and J gave up 0 bases; unmatched junction bases: 7. The CDR3 length is 15 residues. Per the germline V gene, CDR1 is SGHRS and CDR2 is YFSETQ. The CDR3, as DNA: TGCGCCAGCAGCCGCACAGGGGCCAGCTCCTACGAGCAGTACTTC. Translating it yields CASSRTGASSYEQYF.

The chain links TRBV18 to TRBJ1-1, with D unclear. CDR3 length: 16 residues. In germline, CDR1 is KGHSH, CDR2 LQKENI. Between the trimmed V and J ends, which lost 3 bases and 0 bases, there was a span of 14 bases. CDR3 in amino acids: CASSPGAATLNTEAFF. The CDR3 coding sequence is TGTGCCAGCTCACCGGGAGCAGCGACATTGAACACTGAAGCTTTCTTT.

The chain is built from TRBV4-1 and TRBJ2-5; a possible D gene is TRBD1 (6 bases). Germline V CDR1 and CDR2: MGHRA, YSYEKL. V lost 0 bases to trimming and J lost 5 bases, with 10 bases between them. There are 14 residues in the CDR3. The CDR3 loop is CASSQDRGRETQYF. The CDR3 bases are TGCGCCAGCAGCCAAGACAGGGGTAGGGAGACCCAGTACTTC.

The chain is built from TRBV4-1 and TRBJ1-3, with no clear D. V lost 1 base and J lost 0, with 13 bases in between. CDR1 and CDR2 (germline): MGHRA, YSYEKL. The CDR3 length is 17 residues. The CDR3 reads CASSQAPDTTSGNTIYF. The CDR3 nucleotides are TGCGCCAGCAGCCAAGCCCCTGACACAACCTCTGGAAACACCATATATTTT.

Worth noting for this clone: This sample also contains other DNA sequences that code for the same CDR3. The J gene is TRBJ2-5, the V gene TRBV18, with D perhaps TRBD1 (5 bases). The CDR3 runs 13 residues. Trimming left V 3 bases short and J 2 bases short, with 7 bases between. The germline V gene encodes CDR1 KGHSH and CDR2 LQKENI. CDR3 sequence: CASSPRQQETQYF. The CDR3 DNA sequence: TGTGCCAGCTCACCCCGACAGCAAGAGACCCAGTACTTC.

CDR3 sequence reads: CASSLVGHREDEQFF. The CDR3 region has the DNA TGTGCCAGCAGCTTAGTAGGGCACAGGGAAGATGAGCAGTTCTTC. The chain is built from TRBV7-9 and TRBJ2-1, with D possibly TRBD1 on 6 matching bases. Germline CDR1 SEHNR, CDR2 FQNEAQ (reference sequence). This CDR3 is 15 amino acids long. Trimming took off 1 base at V and 8 bases at J, with 15 bases between the two ends.

The rearrangement uses TRBV5-4 and TRBJ1-1; D is possibly TRBD1 (6 bases). This CDR3 contains 13 residues. With 0 bases removed from V and 10 bases from J, the gap between germline ends came to 13 bases. Germline CDR1 reads SGHNT; CDR2 reads YYREEE (reference sequence). The CDR3: CASSLEGVLPAFF. CDR3 in DNA: TGTGCCAGCAGCTTGGAGGGGGTGCTCCCAGCTTTCTTT.

This chain connects TRBV19 to TRBJ2-1, with TRBD1 as a possible D gene (5 bases). This CDR3 contains 15 residues. CDR1 and CDR2 (germline): LNHDA, SQIVND (reference sequence). V gave up 2 bases and J gave up 11 bases, with 19 bases separating them. The CDR3 sequence is CASSIPKTETMKQFF. The CDR3 DNA reads TGTGCCAGTAGTATACCCAAGACAGAGACAATGAAGCAGTTCTTC.

The rearrangement uses TRBV9 and TRBJ2-1; 8 positions agree with TRBD2. J gave up 9 bases and V 0 bases, and 11 bases lay outside the gene matches. Per germline, CDR1 SGDLS and CDR2 YYNGEE. The CDR3 is 16 amino acids. DNA for the CDR3: TGTGCCAGCAGCGTAGATCTTCCCGGGACTAGTGCTGAGCAGTTCTTC. It specifies CASSVDLPGTSAEQFF.

This clone has just a few counts. The gene calls are TRBV6-1 and TRBJ2-5; D call uncertain. There are 13 residues in the CDR3. CDR1 and CDR2 from the germline V gene are MNHNS and SASEGT. V lost 1 base to trimming and J lost 2 bases, with 5 bases between them. CDR3 coding DNA: TGTGCCAGCAGTGAAGACTGGCAAGAGACCCAGTACTTC. Its protein product is CASSEDWQETQYF.

This rearrangement joins TRBV1 to TRBJ2-2; TRBD2 is the table's D call and was not checked against the DNA. TRBV1 is flagged as a pseudogene. CDR3 length: 19 amino acids. CDR3 region: CTSSQAWNGRGLHTGELFF. Here the CDR3 DNA reads TGCACCAGCAGCCAAGCTTGGAACGGGAGAGGATTGCATACCGGGGAGCTGTTTTTT.

The chain couples TRBV13 to TRBJ1-1, with D maybe TRBD1 (5 bases). Looked up from germline, CDR1 is PRHDT and CDR2 is FYEKMQ (reference sequence). V was shortened by 3 bases and J by 4 bases, with 18 bases between the two germline ends. This CDR3 comprises 16 residues. CDR3 residues: CASSFGGGVKGTEAFF. The CDR3 region has the DNA TGTGCCAGCAGCTTTGGTGGGGGGGTAAAGGGCACTGAAGCTTTCTTT.

The genes are TRBV28 and TRBJ1-2, with a tentative D call TRBD1 (5 bases). CDR3 size: 13 residues. Between the trimmed V and J ends, which lost 2 bases and 4 bases, there was a span of 8 bases. Germline CDR1 is MDHEN and CDR2 is SYDVKM. For the CDR3, the DNA is TGTGCCAGCAGTTTACTTACAGGCTATGGCTACACCTTC. It is translated as CASSLLTGYGYTF.

This chain uses TRBV19 with TRBJ1-5; D is ambiguous. Germline V gives CDR1 LNHDA, CDR2 SQIVND (reference sequence). V was trimmed by 2 bases and J by 0 bases, leaving 11 bases between them. This CDR3 has 16 amino acids. In nucleotides, the CDR3 is TGTGCCAGTAGTATAAGAGGGTTCGGTAGCAATCAGCCCCAGCATTTT. It is translated as CASSIRGFGSNQPQHF.

The chain has TRBV28 and TRBJ1-1, with D perhaps matching TRBD1 (5 bases). The CDR3 runs 16 residues. Between the trimmed V and J ends, which lost 5 bases and 1 base, there was a span of 17 bases. In germline, CDR1 is MDHEN, CDR2 SYDVKM. CDR3 loop: CASSLRQLGQNTEAFF. DNA for the CDR3: TGTGCCAGCAGTCTTCGACAGCTTGGGCAGAACACTGAAGCTTTCTTT.

This clone appeared a single time. The same CDR3 also results from other DNA sequences found in this sample. The rearrangement joins TRBV28 to TRBJ2-7, with D unresolved. Germline values: CDR1 MDHEN, CDR2 SYDVKM. The CDR3 totals 12 residues. V lost 4 bases, J lost 3 bases, and 7 bases lay in between. CDR3 bases: TGTGCCAGCAGTTCACGCGGCTACGAGCAGTACTTC. It yields the protein CASSSRGYEQYF.

Only a few counts were recorded for this clone. This chain uses TRBV18 with TRBJ2-7; the match to TRBD1 covers 9 bases. Germline CDR1 KGHSH, CDR2 LQKENI. J lost 5 bases, V lost 5 bases, and 10 bases had no gene match. This CDR3 contains 15 residues. CDR3 DNA: TGTGCCAGCTCAATAATACCGGGACAGGGCAACGAGCAGTACTTC. It encodes CASSIIPGQGNEQYF.

This clone was recorded only once. The V gene is TRBV7-2, the J gene TRBJ1-3, with 8 bases aligning to TRBD1. V lost 5 bases to trimming and J lost 3 bases; unmatched junction nucleotides: 6. The CDR3 totals 15 residues. From germline, CDR1 is SGHTA and CDR2 FQGNSA. CDR3 loop: CASSPRGQSGNTIYF. The CDR3 DNA follows: TGTGCCAGCAGCCCCAGGGGGCAAAGTGGAAACACCATATATTTT.

The gene calls are TRBV7-3 and TRBJ2-1; 13 nucleotides agree with TRBD2. The CDR3 has 15 residues. The germline gives CDR1 SGHTA, CDR2 FQGTGA. The V gene end was trimmed by 5 bases and the J gene end by 8 bases; junction bases not matched to a gene: 6. This CDR3 is CASSPTSGRAYEQFF. CDR3 nucleotides: TGTGCCAGCAGCCCTACTAGCGGGAGGGCCTATGAGCAGTTCTTC.

The CDR3 coding sequence is TGTGCCAGCAGCGGACGTCCCGGGACAGGGGGAAATGCTAATGAAAAACTGTTTTTT. Protein product: CASSGRPGTGGNANEKLFF. The J gene is TRBJ1-4, the V gene TRBV9, with 11 bases fitting TRBD1. Germline CDR1 and CDR2: SGDLS and YYNGEE. The CDR3 has 19 residues. J was trimmed by 3 bases and V by 3 bases; bases with no gene match: 13.

The V gene is TRBV3-1 (or the pseudogene TRBV3-2), the J gene TRBJ2-1; 13 positions agree with TRBD2. The CDR3 contains 18 residues. Trimming at V came to 10 bases and at J to 1 base, leaving 13 bases not matched to a gene. The germline V gene has CDR1 LGHDT and CDR2 YNNKEL (reference sequence). The CDR3 loop is CATKPGLAGRSSYNEQFF. CDR3 DNA sequence: TGTGCCACCAAACCGGGACTAGCGGGAAGGTCGTCCTACAATGAGCAGTTCTTC.

The chain recombines TRBV7-8 with TRBJ2-7; 13 nucleotides agree with TRBD2. Germline-derived CDR1 and CDR2 are SGHVS and FQNEAQ. The J segment lost 4 bases and the V segment lost 5 bases, leaving 5 bases of the junction unmatched. CDR3 length: 15 residues. The CDR3: CASSLGLAGAYEQYF. The CDR3 DNA is TGTGCCAGCAGCCTCGGACTAGCGGGAGCATACGAGCAGTACTTC.

This clone was recorded only once. CDR3 DNA: TGTGCCAGCAGCTTGTACGGCAGGGAGGGAGTCGAAAAACTGTTTTTT. Its translation: CASSLYGREGVEKLFF. The chain combines TRBV5-5 with TRBJ1-4, with a possible D match to TRBD1 (5 bases). Trimming left V 1 base short and J 8 bases short, with 18 bases between. This CDR3 contains 16 residues. Per germline, CDR1 SGHKS and CDR2 YYEKEE (reference sequence).

A few counts support this clone. V is TRBV12-3 or TRBV12-4 and J is TRBJ1-1; no clear D gene. The CDR3 runs to 12 residues. V was clipped by 2 bases and J by 4 bases, with 5 bases between them. The CDR3 region is CASSLTVTEAFF. CDR3 coding DNA: TGTGCCAGCAGTTTAACGGTCACTGAAGCTTTCTTT.

This chain uses TRBV5-1 with TRBJ1-2; 8 positions agree with TRBD1. The CDR3 has 14 amino acids. CDR1 and CDR2 (germline): SGHRS, YFSETQ. J gave up 4 bases and V 1 base, and 3 bases lay outside the gene matches. The CDR3 protein is CASSLSRGPYGYTF. For the CDR3, the DNA is TGCGCCAGCAGCTTGAGCAGGGGGCCCTATGGCTACACCTTC.

This clone was detected once. The chain couples TRBV30 to TRBJ2-1, with 8 bases aligning to TRBD2. Trimming took 0 bases from V and 13 from J; bases not matched to a gene: 11. Per the germline V gene, CDR1 is GTSNPN and CDR2 is SVGIG (reference sequence). The CDR3 has 14 residues. The CDR3 sequence: CAWSVSGGQGFQFF. In DNA form, the CDR3 reads TGTGCCTGGAGTGTGTCGGGGGGGCAGGGTTTTCAGTTCTTC.

In DNA, the CDR3 is TGTGCCACCAGCAATTTAATGAACACTGAAGCTTTCTTT. It encodes CATSNLMNTEAFF. V usage is TRBV15 and J usage is TRBJ1-1, with D unresolved. Germline V CDR1 and CDR2: LNHNV, YYDKDF (reference sequence). V gave up 4 bases and J gave up 0 bases, with 6 bases separating them. This CDR3 has 13 amino acids.

The V and J genes are TRBV10-1 and TRBJ2-3; tentative D call: TRBD2 (5 bases). Germline lookup yields CDR1 WNHNN and CDR2 SYGVQD (reference sequence). The CDR3 runs 13 residues. The germline V and J ends were trimmed by 5 bases and 0 bases, with 6 bases remaining between them. CDR3 loop: CASSTGSTDTQYF. DNA for the CDR3: TGCGCCAGCAGTACGGGAAGCACAGATACGCAGTATTTT.

This clone turned up a few times. The chain has TRBV6-5 and TRBJ2-7, with 7 bases matching TRBD2. V dropped 6 bases and J dropped 5; count of bases not matched to a gene: 4. Germline CDR1 and CDR2: MNHEY and SVGAGI. The CDR3 is 12 residues long. CDR3 sequence (DNA): TGTGCCAGCAGCGGGGGGAAAAACGAGCAGTACTTC. Translated: CASSGGKNEQYF.

J is TRBJ2-7 and V is TRBV4-2, with TRBD2 as a possible D gene (5 bases). The germline V gene encodes CDR1 LGHNA and CDR2 YNFKEQ. The CDR3 is made up of 15 amino acids. V lost 5 bases, J lost 2 bases, and 16 bases lay in between. The CDR3 spells CASSENDGVTYEQYF. Written as DNA, the CDR3 is TGTGCCAGCAGCGAAAATGACGGGGTGACCTACGAGCAGTACTTC.

The chain has TRBV3-1 (or the pseudogene TRBV3-2) and TRBJ2-4, with 10 bases fitting TRBD1. Germline V gene sequence: CDR1 LGHDT, CDR2 YNNKEL (reference sequence). The CDR3 contains 15 residues. The V and J ends lost 4 bases and 9 bases, in that order; junction bases with no gene match: 9. The CDR3 reads CASSRTGTGEGIQYF. CDR3 sequence (DNA): TGTGCCAGCAGCCGAACCGGGACAGGGGAGGGCATTCAGTACTTC.